Below are 17 T cell receptor beta chains sequenced from a single sample in a study of T cell changes during pregnancy in multiple sclerosis. Sequencing used immunoSEQ multiplex PCR; TCRdb keeps in-frame clones, though not all of them. The sample carries about 110,000 clones, about nine tenths recorded once. The starting material was peripheral blood, obtained in the third trimester of pregnancy. The receptors were sampled from a female donor in good health, enrolled as a control in a pregnancy study.

The chain has TRBV5-4 and TRBJ1-1, with a weak D call TRBD1 (6 bases). Germline V gene lookup returns CDR1 SGHNT and CDR2 YYREEE (reference sequence). CDR3 size: 14 residues. Trimming removed 0 bases at V and 5 bases at J, with 11 bases between. The CDR3 loop is CASSLVGGGTEAFF. The CDR3 DNA is TGTGCCAGCAGCTTGGTAGGGGGAGGGACTGAAGCTTTCTTT.

This clone was seen a single time. The chain carries TRBV30 and TRBJ1-2; 10 bases map to TRBD1. The length of the CDR3 is 14 residues. From germline, CDR1 is GTSNPN and CDR2 SVGIG (reference sequence). With 5 bases clipped from V and 4 bases from J, the junction kept 7 bases outside the gene matches. The CDR3 sequence is CAWALDRGPYGYTF. DNA of the CDR3: TGTGCCTGGGCACTAGACAGGGGGCCCTATGGCTACACCTTC.

This chain connects TRBV6-1 to TRBJ2-2, with 8 nucleotides matching TRBD1. CDR3 length: 15 residues. Trimming removed 7 bases from V and 3 bases from J; junction bases left unmatched: 7. Germline CDR1 MNHNS, CDR2 SASEGT. As DNA, the CDR3 is TGTGCCAGCAATTGGGAGACAGGGGACACCGGGGAGCTGTTTTTT. Protein product: CASNWETGDTGELFF.

The chain links TRBV7-2 to TRBJ1-1; a possible D gene is TRBD1 (5 bases). Trimming cost V 1 base and J 4 bases, with 7 bases left between them. This CDR3 comprises 13 residues. CDR1 and CDR2 from the germline V gene are SGHTA and FQGNSA. CDR3 residues: CASSLGGGTEAFF. For the CDR3, the DNA is TGTGCCAGCAGCTTAGGGGGGGGCACTGAAGCTTTCTTT.

V usage is TRBV7-3 and J usage is TRBJ2-1; TRBD2 aligns across 10 bases. Germline CDR1 reads SGHTA; CDR2 reads FQGTGA. V lost 6 bases, J lost 9 bases, and 11 bases stayed unmatched. The CDR3 is 15 amino acids. The CDR3 loop reads CASSQRGGRFGEQFF. The CDR3 DNA reads as TGTGCCAGCAGTCAGCGGGGGGGACGATTCGGTGAGCAGTTCTTC.

The chain has TRBV14 and TRBJ1-2, with a weak D call TRBD1 (6 bases). CDR1 and CDR2 from the germline V gene are SGHDN and FVKESK. CDR3 length: 17 amino acids. V was clipped by 0 bases and J by 4 bases, with 18 bases between them. The CDR3 here is CASSQDSGTHLLYGYTF. The CDR3 nucleotides are TGTGCCAGCAGCCAAGATTCGGGGACACATCTCCTCTATGGCTACACCTTC. Complete variable domain (other parts from reference TRBV14 and TRBJ1-2): EAGVTQFPSHSVIEKGQTVTLRCDPISGHDNLYWYRRVMGKEIKFLLHFVKESKQDESGMPNNRFLAERTGGTYSTLKVQPAELEDSGVYFCASSQDSGTHLLYGYTFGSGTRLTVV.

V usage is TRBV6-5 and J usage is TRBJ1-1, with a weak D call TRBD1 (6 bases). Trimming cost V 4 bases and J 10 bases, with 19 bases left between them. CDR1 is MNHEY, CDR2 SVGAGI, per germline. The CDR3 spans 14 residues. The CDR3 DNA follows: TGTGCCAGCAGTTCTTCAGGACAGATGTCTGGAGCTTTCTTT. Translated: CASSSSGQMSGAFF.

CDR3 in DNA: TGTGCCTGGAGCCGCGACAGGGGGCAAAGAGGCTACACCTTC. Translating gives CAWSRDRGQRGYTF. This chain connects TRBV30 to TRBJ1-2; 10 bases line up with TRBD1. The germline gives CDR1 GTSNPN, CDR2 SVGIG (reference sequence). This CDR3 contains 14 residues. Unmatched junction bases numbered 9, after V lost 3 bases and J lost 8 bases.

CDR3 sequence reads: CASSPGLADEQYF. The DNA for the CDR3 is TGTGCCAGCAGCCCGGGACTAGCTGACGAGCAGTACTTC. The genes are TRBV5-6 and TRBJ2-7, with 9 nucleotides matching TRBD2. V dropped 4 bases and J dropped 5; count of bases not matched to a gene: 4. The CDR3 contains 13 residues. The germline gives CDR1 SGHDT, CDR2 YYEEEE.

Many counts were recorded for this clone. The chain combines TRBV19 with TRBJ1-5; D may be TRBD1 (6 bases). CDR1 is LNHDA and CDR2 is SQIVND in the germline V gene (reference sequence). There are 17 residues in the CDR3. Between the trimmed V and J ends, which lost 0 bases and 3 bases, there was a span of 15 bases. The chain's CDR3 is CASSIEDGGHNNQPQHF. The CDR3 DNA sequence: TGTGCCAGTAGTATAGAGGACGGGGGGCACAACAATCAGCCCCAGCATTTT. Supplemented by reference TRBV19 and TRBJ1-5, the full variable domain reads DGGITQSPKYLFRKEGQNVTLSCEQNLNHDAMYWYRQDPGQGLRLIYYSQIVNDFQKGDIAEGYSVSREKKESFPLTVTSAQKNPTAFYLCASSIEDGGHNNQPQHFGDGTRLSIL.

This chain links TRBV4-3 with TRBJ2-5, with 12 bases aligning to TRBD2. The CDR3 has 14 residues. After removal of 4 bases from V and 5 bases from J, the junction contained 2 bases not matched to a gene. The V gene's germline CDR1 is LGHNA and CDR2 YSLEER. CDR3 in amino acids: CASSPGTSGETQYF. In DNA, the CDR3 is TGCGCCAGCAGCCCGGGGACTAGCGGGGAGACCCAGTACTTC.

The chain uses TRBV9 and TRBJ1-1; D is ambiguous. The germline gives CDR1 SGDLS, CDR2 YYNGEE. The V end lost 3 bases, the J end lost 1 base, and 10 bases lay between the germline ends. This CDR3 comprises 14 residues. The CDR3 sequence: CASSEFAENTEAFF. The DNA for the CDR3 is TGTGCCAGCAGCGAGTTCGCAGAGAACACTGAAGCTTTCTTT.

The chain employs TRBV7-6 and TRBJ1-6; D perhaps matches TRBD1 (5 bases). Trimming removed 8 bases from V and 7 bases from J, with 12 bases in between. CDR1 and CDR2 (germline): SGHVS, FNYEAQ. This CDR3 is 13 amino acids long. This CDR3 reads CASGGTVNSPLHF. The CDR3 DNA is TGTGCCAGCGGGGGGACTGTGAATTCACCCCTCCACTTT. Full variable domain (remainder filled in from reference TRBV7-6 and TRBJ1-6): GAGVSQSPRYKVTKRGQDVALRCDPISGHVSLYWYRQALGQGPEFLTYFNYEAQQDKSGLPNDRFSAERPEGSISTLTIQRTEQRDSAMYRCASGGTVNSPLHFGNGTRLTVT.

This chain links TRBV29-1 with TRBJ1-2; D possibly corresponds to TRBD1 (5 bases). Germline V CDR1 and CDR2: SQVTM, ANQGSEA. This CDR3 contains 12 residues. Trimming removed 6 bases at V and 1 base at J, with 9 bases between. CDR3: CSVPRVNYGYTF. The CDR3 DNA is TGCAGCGTCCCCAGGGTTAACTATGGCTACACCTTC.

CDR3 nucleotides: TGTGCCATGGGGGACTTTGGCTACGAGCAGTACTTC. The encoded protein is CAMGDFGYEQYF. The genes are TRBV7-9 and TRBJ2-7; TRBD2 is a possible D gene (6 bases). CDR1 is SEHNR and CDR2 is FQNEAQ in the germline V gene (reference sequence). V was clipped by 10 bases and J by 3 bases, with 13 bases between them. This CDR3 is built from 12 residues.

The genes are TRBV7-2 and TRBJ1-5; the D is unclear. V lost 5 bases, J lost 0 bases, and 11 bases lay in between. The V gene's germline CDR1 is SGHTA and CDR2 FQGNSA. The CDR3 length is 15 residues. The CDR3 loop reads CASSPSQVSNQPQHF. The DNA for the CDR3 is TGTGCCAGCAGCCCGAGCCAGGTTAGCAATCAGCCCCAGCATTTT.

The V call is TRBV10-3, the J call TRBJ2-7; maybe TRBD1 (6 bases). V lost 7 bases and J lost 6, with 16 bases in between. CDR1 ENHRY and CDR2 SYGVKD come from the germline V gene. This CDR3 is 13 amino acids long. Here the CDR3 reads CAITERQTGEQYF. Here the CDR3 DNA reads TGTGCCATCACCGAGAGACAGACAGGCGAGCAGTACTTC.